This entry is about one T cell receptor beta chain. V gave up 0 bases and J gave up 1 base, with 13 bases separating them. This CDR3 has 16 residues. Germline CDR1 is SGDLS and CDR2 is YYNGEE. These data are taken from a study of blood T cell repertoires in COVID-19. About the study: Donors in Cohort 3 who had recovered were those with two negative PCRs, healthcare professional clearance, or resolution of their symptoms.

In the authors' methods: Reference gene primer amplification in the assay estimated nucleated cell counts. TCRdb keeps only in-frame clones here, not all; method: immunoSEQ multiplex PCR. V, J and clone size derive from that table, while D and trimming were established from the DNA sequence. The sample has approximately 150,000 clones; around 82% are singletons. Sequencing was performed on PBMCs or T cells enriched from blood (not recorded which). The chain uses TRBV9 and TRBJ1-1; weak D call: TRBD1 (5 bases). The TCR was taken from a man aged 45-65 years in a cohort exposed to, infected with or recovered from COVID-19 (not recorded which). The CDR3 spells CASSVGLGGWNTEAFF. CDR3 bases: TGTGCCAGCAGCGTAGGTTTGGGGGGTTGGAACACTGAAGCTTTCTTT.